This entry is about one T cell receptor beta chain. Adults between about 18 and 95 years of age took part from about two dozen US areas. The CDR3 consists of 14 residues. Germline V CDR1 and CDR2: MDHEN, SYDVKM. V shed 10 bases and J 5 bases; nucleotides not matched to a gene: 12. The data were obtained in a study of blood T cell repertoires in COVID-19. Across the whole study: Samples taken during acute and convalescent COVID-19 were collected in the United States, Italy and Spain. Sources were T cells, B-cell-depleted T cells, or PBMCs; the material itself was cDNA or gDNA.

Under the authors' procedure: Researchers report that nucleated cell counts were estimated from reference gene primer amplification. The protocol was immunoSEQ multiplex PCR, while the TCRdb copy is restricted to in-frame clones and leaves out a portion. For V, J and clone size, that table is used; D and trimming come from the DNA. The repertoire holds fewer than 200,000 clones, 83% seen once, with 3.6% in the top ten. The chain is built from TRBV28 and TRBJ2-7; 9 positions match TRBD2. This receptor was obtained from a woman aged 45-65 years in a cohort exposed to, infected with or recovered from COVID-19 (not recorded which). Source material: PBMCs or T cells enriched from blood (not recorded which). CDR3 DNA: TGTGCCACCCATGGGGCGGGAGGGCTCAACGAGCAGTACTTC. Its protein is CATHGAGGLNEQYF. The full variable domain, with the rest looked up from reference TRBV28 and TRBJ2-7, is DVKVTQSSRYLVKRTGEKVFLECVQDMDHENMFWYRQDPGLGLRLIYFSYDVKMKEKGDIPEGYSVSREKKERFSLILESASTNQTSMYLCATHGAGGLNEQYFGPGTRLTVT.